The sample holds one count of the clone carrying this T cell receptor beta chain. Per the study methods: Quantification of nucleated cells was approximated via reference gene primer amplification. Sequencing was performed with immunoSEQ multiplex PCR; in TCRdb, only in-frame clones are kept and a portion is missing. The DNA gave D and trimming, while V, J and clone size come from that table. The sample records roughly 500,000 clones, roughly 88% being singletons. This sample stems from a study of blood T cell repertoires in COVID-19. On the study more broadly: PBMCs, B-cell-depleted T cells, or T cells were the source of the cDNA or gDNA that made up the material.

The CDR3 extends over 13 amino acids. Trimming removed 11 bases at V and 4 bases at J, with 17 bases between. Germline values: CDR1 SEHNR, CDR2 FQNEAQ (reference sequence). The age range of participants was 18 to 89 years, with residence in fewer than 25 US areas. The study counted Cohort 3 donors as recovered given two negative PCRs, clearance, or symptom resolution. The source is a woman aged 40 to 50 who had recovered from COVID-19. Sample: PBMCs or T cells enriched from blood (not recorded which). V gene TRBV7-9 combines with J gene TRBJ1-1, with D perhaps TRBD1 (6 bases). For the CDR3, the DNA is TGTGCCGCCGCCTACGGGGGGCCCACTGAAGCTTTCTTT. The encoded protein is CAAAYGGPTEAFF.